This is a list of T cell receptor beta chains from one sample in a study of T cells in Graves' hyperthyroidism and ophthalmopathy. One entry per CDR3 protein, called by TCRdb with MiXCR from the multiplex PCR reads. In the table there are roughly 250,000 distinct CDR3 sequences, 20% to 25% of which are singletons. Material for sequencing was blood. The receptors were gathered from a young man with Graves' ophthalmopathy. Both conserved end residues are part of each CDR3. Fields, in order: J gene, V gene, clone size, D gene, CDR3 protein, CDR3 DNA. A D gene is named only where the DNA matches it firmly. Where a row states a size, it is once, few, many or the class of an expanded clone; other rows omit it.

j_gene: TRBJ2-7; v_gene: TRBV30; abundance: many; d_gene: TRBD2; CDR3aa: CAWRSSGTYEQYF; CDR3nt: TGTGCCTGGAGGTCTAGCGGAACCTACGAGCAGTACTTC
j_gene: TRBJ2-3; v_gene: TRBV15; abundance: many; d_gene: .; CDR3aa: CATSRVTDATSSTDTQYF; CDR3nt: TGTGCCACCAGCAGAGTGACAGATGCAACTTCTAGCACAGATACGCAGTATTTT
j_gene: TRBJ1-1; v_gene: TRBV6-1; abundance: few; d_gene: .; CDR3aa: CASSEALGGRTEAFF; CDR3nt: TGTGCCAGCAGTGAAGCGTTGGGGGGGAGGACTGAAGCTTTCTTT
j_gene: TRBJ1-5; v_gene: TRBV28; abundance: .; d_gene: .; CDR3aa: CASSSMGSNQPQHF; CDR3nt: TGTGCCAGCAGTTCTATGGGGAGCAATCAGCCCCAGCATTTT
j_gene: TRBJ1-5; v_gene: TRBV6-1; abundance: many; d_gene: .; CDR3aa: CASTAGRFYSNQPQHF; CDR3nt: TGTGCCAGCACCGCGGGGAGATTTTATAGCAATCAGCCCCAGCATTTT
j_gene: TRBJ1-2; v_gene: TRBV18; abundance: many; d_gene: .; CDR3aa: CASSPGGYGYTF; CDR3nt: TGTGCCAGCTCACCAGGGGGCTATGGCTACACCTTC
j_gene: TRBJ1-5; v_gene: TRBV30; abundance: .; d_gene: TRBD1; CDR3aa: CAWSTGGKPQHF; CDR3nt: TGTGCCTGGAGTACAGGGGGCAAGCCCCAGCATTTT
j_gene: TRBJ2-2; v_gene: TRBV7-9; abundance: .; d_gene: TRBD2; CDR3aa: CASSLNPRWVAGVGELFF; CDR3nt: TGTGCCAGCAGCTTAAACCCCCGGTGGGTAGCGGGAGTCGGGGAGCTGTTTTTT
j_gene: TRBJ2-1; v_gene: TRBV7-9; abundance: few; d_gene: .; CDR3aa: CASNPLGREGNEQFF; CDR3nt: TGTGCCAGCAACCCTTTGGGGCGCGAGGGCAATGAGCAGTTCTTC
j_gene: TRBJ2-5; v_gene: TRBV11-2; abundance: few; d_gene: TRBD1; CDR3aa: CASSSLMPGQGETQYF; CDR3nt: TGTGCCAGCAGCTCACTAATGCCGGGACAGGGAGAGACCCAGTACTTC
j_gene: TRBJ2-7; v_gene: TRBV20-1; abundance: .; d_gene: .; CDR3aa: CSARQDGEQYF; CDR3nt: TGCAGTGCTAGACAGGATGGCGAGCAGTACTTC
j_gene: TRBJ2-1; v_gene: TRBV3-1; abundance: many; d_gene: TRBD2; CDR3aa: CASSQRLGLAGGEQFF; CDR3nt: TGTGCCAGCAGCCAGAGATTAGGACTAGCGGGAGGAGAGCAGTTCTTC
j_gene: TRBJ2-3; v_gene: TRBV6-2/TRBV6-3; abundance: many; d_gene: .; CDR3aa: CASSQPPLGTQYF; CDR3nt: TGTGCCAGCAGTCAACCCCCCCTCGGTACGCAGTATTTT
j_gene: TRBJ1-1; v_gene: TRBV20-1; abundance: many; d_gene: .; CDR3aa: CSARISGMGRMNTEAFF; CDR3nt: TGCAGTGCCCGTATCTCCGGGATGGGACGGATGAACACTGAAGCTTTCTTT
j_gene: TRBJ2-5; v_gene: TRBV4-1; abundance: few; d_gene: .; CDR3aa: CASSQELGPQETQYF; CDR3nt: TGTGCCAGCAGCCAAGAATTGGGCCCACAAGAGACCCAGTACTTC
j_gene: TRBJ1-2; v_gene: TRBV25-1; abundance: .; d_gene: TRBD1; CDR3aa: CASSELRDRGGYTF; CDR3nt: TGTGCCAGCAGTGAATTAAGAGACAGGGGGGGCTACACCTTC
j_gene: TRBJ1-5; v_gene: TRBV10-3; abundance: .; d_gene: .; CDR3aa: CAISQGGPQHF; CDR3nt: TGTGCCATCAGCCAGGGTGGTCCCCAGCATTTT
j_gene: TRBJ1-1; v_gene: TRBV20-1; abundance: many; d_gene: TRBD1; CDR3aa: CSATGGTEAFF; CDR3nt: TGCAGTGCAACAGGGGGCACTGAAGCTTTCTTT
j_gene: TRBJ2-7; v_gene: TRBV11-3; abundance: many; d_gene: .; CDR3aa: CASSLEVAASYEQYF; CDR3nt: TGTGCCAGCAGCTTAGAGGTAGCGGCGTCCTACGAGCAGTACTTC
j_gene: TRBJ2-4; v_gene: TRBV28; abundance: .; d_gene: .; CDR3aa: CASRPADKNIQYF; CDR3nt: TGTGCCAGCAGACCAGCGGACAAAAACATTCAGTACTTC
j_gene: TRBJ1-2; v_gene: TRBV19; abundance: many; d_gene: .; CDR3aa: CASVRAGLYGYTF; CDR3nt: TGTGCCAGTGTTCGAGCAGGGCTCTATGGCTACACCTTC
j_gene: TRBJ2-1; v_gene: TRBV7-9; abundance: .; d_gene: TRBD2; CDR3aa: CASSLGGVAGGNEQFF; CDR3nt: TGTGCCAGCAGCTTAGGGGGGGTAGCGGGCGGCAATGAGCAGTTCTTC
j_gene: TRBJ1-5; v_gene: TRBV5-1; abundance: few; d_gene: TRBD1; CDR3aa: CASSPGQGGGNQPQHF; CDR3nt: TGCGCCAGCAGCCCAGGACAGGGGGGGGGCAATCAGCCCCAGCATTTT
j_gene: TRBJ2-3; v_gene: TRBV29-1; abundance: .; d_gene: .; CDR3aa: CSVTGGQDSRRAQYF; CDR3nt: TGCAGCGTCACCGGGGGTCAGGACTCCCGACGAGCGCAGTATTTT
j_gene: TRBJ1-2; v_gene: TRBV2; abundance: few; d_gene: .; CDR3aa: CASSVGRVDYTF; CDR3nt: TGTGCCAGCAGTGTCGGCAGGGTAGACTACACCTTC
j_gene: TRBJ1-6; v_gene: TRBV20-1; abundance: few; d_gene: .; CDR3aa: CSARGRASYNSPLHF; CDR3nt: TGCAGTGCTAGAGGCCGGGCCTCCTATAATTCACCCCTCCACTTT
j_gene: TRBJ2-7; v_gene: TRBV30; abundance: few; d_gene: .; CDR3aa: CAWSVRVTGSSYEQYF; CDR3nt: TGTGCCTGGAGTGTACGTGTGACTGGGAGCTCCTACGAGCAGTACTTC
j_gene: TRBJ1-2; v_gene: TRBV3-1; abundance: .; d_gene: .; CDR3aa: CASSFKGGGNYGYTF; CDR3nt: TGTGCCAGCAGCTTCAAAGGGGGGGGCAACTATGGCTACACCTTC
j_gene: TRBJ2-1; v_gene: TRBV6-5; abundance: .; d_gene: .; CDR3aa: CASSYVGDLQGSYNEQFF; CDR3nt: TGTGCCAGCAGTTACGTTGGTGACCTCCAGGGGTCCTACAATGAGCAGTTCTTC
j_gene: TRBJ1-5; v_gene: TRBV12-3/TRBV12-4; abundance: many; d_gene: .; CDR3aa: CASSVQNYQPQHF; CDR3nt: TGTGCCAGCAGTGTACAGAACTATCAGCCCCAGCATTTT
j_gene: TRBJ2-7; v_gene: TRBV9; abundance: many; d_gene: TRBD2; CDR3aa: CASSATSGSYEQYF; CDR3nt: TGTGCCAGCAGCGCGACTAGCGGCTCCTACGAGCAGTACTTC
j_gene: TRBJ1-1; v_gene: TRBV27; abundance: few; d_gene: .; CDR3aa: CAGSLTGVNTEAFF; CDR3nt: TGTGCCGGCAGCCTGACAGGAGTAAACACTGAAGCTTTCTTT
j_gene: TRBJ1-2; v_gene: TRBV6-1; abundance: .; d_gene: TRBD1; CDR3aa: CASSNDRVNGYTF; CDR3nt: TGTGCCAGCAGCAACGACAGGGTAAATGGCTACACCTTC
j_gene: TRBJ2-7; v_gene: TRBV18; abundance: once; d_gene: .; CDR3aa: CASSPPGGSYEQYF; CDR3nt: TGTGCCAGCTCACCCCCTGGTGGGTCCTACGAGCAGTACTTC
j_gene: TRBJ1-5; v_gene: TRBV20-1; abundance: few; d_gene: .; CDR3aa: CSARGPINQPQHF; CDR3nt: TGCAGTGCTAGAGGGCCGATCAATCAGCCCCAGCATTTT
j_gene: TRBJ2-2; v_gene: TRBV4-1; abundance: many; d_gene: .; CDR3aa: CASSQVLGGTGELFF; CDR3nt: TGCGCCAGCAGCCAAGTCCTAGGGGGCACCGGGGAGCTGTTTTTT
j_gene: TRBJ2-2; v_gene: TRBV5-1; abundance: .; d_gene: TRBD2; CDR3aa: CASSPGTSGTGELFF; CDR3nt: TGCGCCAGCAGCCCCGGGACTAGCGGGACGGGGGAGCTGTTTTTT
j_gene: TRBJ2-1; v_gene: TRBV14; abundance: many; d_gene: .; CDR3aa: CASSQVGLAKYEQFF; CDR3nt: TGTGCCAGCAGCCAAGTCGGTCTAGCTAAGTATGAGCAGTTCTTC
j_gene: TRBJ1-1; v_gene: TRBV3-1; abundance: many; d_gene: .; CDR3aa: CASSPTNTKNTEAFF; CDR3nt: TGTGCCAGCAGCCCCACGAACACCAAGAACACTGAAGCTTTCTTT
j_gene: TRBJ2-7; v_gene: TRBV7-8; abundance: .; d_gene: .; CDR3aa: CASILGRGWDPRPNYEQYF; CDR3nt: TGTGCCAGCATCTTAGGACGAGGATGGGACCCTAGGCCTAACTACGAGCAGTACTTC
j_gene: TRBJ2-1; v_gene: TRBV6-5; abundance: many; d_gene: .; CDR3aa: CASSYKQMWGRKISYNEQFF; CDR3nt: TGTGCCAGCAGTTACAAGCAGATGTGGGGGAGGAAGATCTCCTACAATGAGCAGTTCTTC
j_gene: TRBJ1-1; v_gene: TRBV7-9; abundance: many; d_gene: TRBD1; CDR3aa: CASLGDRRNTEAFF; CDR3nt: TGTGCCAGCTTAGGGGACAGGAGGAACACTGAAGCTTTCTTT
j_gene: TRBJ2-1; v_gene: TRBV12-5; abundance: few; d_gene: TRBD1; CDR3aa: CASVLQDRGYNEQFF; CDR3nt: TGTGCTAGTGTTCTTCAGGACAGGGGTTACAATGAGCAGTTCTTC
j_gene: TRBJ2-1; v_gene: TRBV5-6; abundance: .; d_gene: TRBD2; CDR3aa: CASTLWGTSDRQEFF; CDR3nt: TGTGCCAGCACCCTCTGGGGGACTAGCGACCGACAGGAGTTCTTC
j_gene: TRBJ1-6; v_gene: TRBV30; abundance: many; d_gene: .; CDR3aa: CAWKFSGNSPLHF; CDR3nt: TGTGCCTGGAAATTTTCAGGAAATTCACCCCTCCACTTT
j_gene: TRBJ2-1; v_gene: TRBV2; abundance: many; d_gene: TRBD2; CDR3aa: CATGTSGGNEQFF; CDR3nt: TGTGCCACCGGGACTAGCGGGGGCAATGAGCAGTTCTTC
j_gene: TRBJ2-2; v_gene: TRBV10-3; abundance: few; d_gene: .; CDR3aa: CATRATGELFF; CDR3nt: TGTGCCACTCGGGCCACCGGGGAGCTGTTTTTT
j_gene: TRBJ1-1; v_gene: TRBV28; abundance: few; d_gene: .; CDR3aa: CASSRLLNTEAFF; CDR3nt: TGTGCCAGCAGCCGACTCCTAAACACTGAAGCTTTCTTT
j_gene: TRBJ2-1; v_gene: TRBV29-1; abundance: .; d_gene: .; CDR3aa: CSVDRQGIRNEQFF; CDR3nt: TGCAGCGTTGACCGGCAGGGGATCCGCAATGAGCAGTTCTTC
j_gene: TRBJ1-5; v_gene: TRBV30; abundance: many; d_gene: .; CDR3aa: CAWDLTGGGQPQHF; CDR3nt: TGTGCCTGGGACCTAACTGGTGGGGGTCAGCCCCAGCATTTT
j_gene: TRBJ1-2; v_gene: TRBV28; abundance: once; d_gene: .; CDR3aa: CASSWTGNYGYTF; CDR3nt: TGTGCCAGCAGTTGGACCGGTAACTATGGCTACACCTTC
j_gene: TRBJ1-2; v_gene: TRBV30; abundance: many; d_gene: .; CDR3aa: CAWSVRDPSGYTF; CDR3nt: TGTGCCTGGAGTGTACGGGACCCCTCCGGCTACACCTTC
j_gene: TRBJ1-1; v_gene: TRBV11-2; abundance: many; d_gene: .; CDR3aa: CASSRGRDGEAFF; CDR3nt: TGTGCCAGCAGCCGGGGGAGGGATGGTGAAGCTTTCTTT
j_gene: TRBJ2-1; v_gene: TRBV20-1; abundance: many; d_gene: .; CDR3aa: CSATLNDNEQFF; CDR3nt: TGCAGTGCCACGCTAAATGACAATGAGCAGTTCTTC
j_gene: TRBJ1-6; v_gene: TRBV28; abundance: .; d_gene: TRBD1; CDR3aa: CASSLLGRGENSPLHF; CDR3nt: TGTGCCAGCAGTTTATTGGGCAGGGGGGAAAATTCACCCCTCCACTTT
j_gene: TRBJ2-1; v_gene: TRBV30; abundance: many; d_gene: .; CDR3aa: CAWSRGNSYNEQFF; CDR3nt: TGTGCCTGGAGTAGAGGGAACTCCTACAATGAGCAGTTCTTC
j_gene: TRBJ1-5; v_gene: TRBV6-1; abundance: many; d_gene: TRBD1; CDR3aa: CASSHWGTGGDNQPQHF; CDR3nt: TGTGCCAGCAGTCACTGGGGAACAGGGGGGGACAATCAGCCCCAGCATTTT